Following are 26 T cell receptor beta chains from one sample sequenced in a study of cytomegalovirus exposure and HLA in healthy donors. Primers for the PCR totalled 60 Vbeta and 13 Jbeta. Clones were read by immunoSEQ multiplex PCR, and TCRdb kept only the in-frame ones, dropping some. The table shows more than 95,000 clones, with roughly 10% occurring only once. The sequencing sample was made of PBMCs. The source is a young woman in good health and CMV-seropositive.

A word on this clone: One end of the junction fails to match germline, which may point to a read error. J is TRBJ1-5 and V is TRBV9, with 10 bases matching TRBD1. This CDR3 comprises 15 residues. Looked up from germline, CDR1 is SGDLS and CDR2 is YYNGEE. CDR3 amino acids: CASSTGTGVNQAQHF. The CDR3 nucleotides are TGTGCCAGCAGCACCGGGACAGGGGTTAATCAGGCCCAGCATTTT.

The gene calls are TRBV29-1 and TRBJ1-3; D is perhaps TRBD1 (5 bases). The germline V gene encodes CDR1 SQVTM and CDR2 ANQGSEA. This CDR3 region has 14 residues. Trimming took off 3 bases at V and 0 bases at J, with 9 bases between the two ends. CDR3 amino acids: CSVDPDNSGNTIYF. DNA of the CDR3: TGCAGCGTTGACCCGGACAACTCTGGAAACACCATATATTTT.

The rearrangement uses TRBV4-3 and TRBJ2-7; a possible D gene is TRBD2 (5 bases). Germline V lookup: CDR1 LGHNA, CDR2 YSLEER. The CDR3 consists of 15 residues. Trimming took off 0 bases at V and 0 bases at J, with 9 bases between the two ends. The CDR3 sequence: CASSQEDSASYEQYF. CDR3 sequence (DNA): TGCGCCAGCAGCCAAGAAGATAGCGCCTCCTACGAGCAGTACTTC.

The genes are TRBV29-1 and TRBJ1-4; D remains unclear. CDR1 is SQVTM and CDR2 is ANQGSEA in the germline V gene. Trimming took 5 bases from V and 2 from J, leaving 6 bases between them. This CDR3 is built from 12 residues. The CDR3 protein is CSVRETNEKLFF. The DNA for the CDR3 is TGCAGCGTTAGGGAGACTAATGAAAAACTGTTTTTT.

The gene calls are TRBV7-9 and TRBJ2-1; 7 bases fit TRBD1. V dropped 5 bases and J dropped 4; count of bases not matched to a gene: 8. The CDR3 contains 15 residues. CDR1 and CDR2 from the germline V gene are SEHNR and FQNEAQ (reference sequence). CDR3 residues: CASSERGRTYNEQFF. As DNA, the CDR3 is TGTGCCAGCAGCGAGAGGGGGCGAACGTACAATGAGCAGTTCTTC.

V is TRBV28 and J is TRBJ2-5; 11 nucleotides line up with TRBD2. CDR3 length: 15 amino acids. Per germline, CDR1 MDHEN and CDR2 SYDVKM. The V and J ends lost 7 bases and 4 bases, in that order; junction bases with no gene match: 8. The CDR3, as DNA: TGTGCCAGCAAACTAGCGGGAGCAGTACGAGAGACCCAGTACTTC. This encodes CASKLAGAVRETQYF.

V and J are TRBV7-8 and TRBJ1-2; TRBD1 agrees at 8 bases. CDR1 and CDR2 from the germline V gene are SGHVS and FQNEAQ. The junction had 7 bases not matched to a gene; V was cut back by 5 bases and J by 5 bases. This CDR3 has 14 amino acids. The CDR3 sequence is CASSPPRGRYGYTF. DNA of the CDR3: TGTGCCAGCAGCCCTCCCAGGGGGCGGTATGGCTACACCTTC.

There are a few counts of this clone. V usage is TRBV6-6 and J usage is TRBJ2-5; 10 nucleotides align to TRBD1. Germline V CDR1 and CDR2: MNHNY, SVGAGI (reference sequence). The CDR3 runs to 14 residues. With V trimmed by 5 bases and J by 5 bases, 5 bases remained unmatched. CDR3 nucleotide sequence: TGTGCCAGCAGTGGACAGGGGGGATACGAGACCCAGTACTTC. It yields the protein CASSGQGGYETQYF.

This clone was observed a handful of times. The chain combines TRBV5-1 with TRBJ1-2; D gene uncertain. From germline, CDR1 is SGHRS and CDR2 YFSETQ. Trimming took off 5 bases at V and 0 bases at J, with 11 bases between the two ends. This CDR3 is 14 amino acids long. The CDR3 sequence: CASSPDAANYGYTF. Here the CDR3 DNA reads TGCGCCAGCAGTCCAGATGCAGCTAACTATGGCTACACCTTC. The whole variable domain, remainder taken from reference TRBV5-1 and TRBJ1-2, is KAGVTQTPRYLIKTRGQQVTLSCSPISGHRSVSWYQQTPGQGLQFLFEYFSETQRNKGNFPGRFSGRQFSNSRSEMNVSTLELGDSALYLCASSPDAANYGYTFGSGTRLTVV.

The rearrangement uses TRBV30 and TRBJ2-4; D uncertain. The ends were cut back, 5 bases at V and 2 bases at J, with 4 bases in the middle. Per germline, CDR1 GTSNPN and CDR2 SVGIG (reference sequence). The CDR3 extends over 11 amino acids. This chain's CDR3 is CAWSSKNIQYF. CDR3 nucleotide sequence: TGTGCCTGGTCCTCCAAAAACATTCAGTACTTC.

The chain uses TRBV5-6 and TRBJ2-1; 7 bases match TRBD1. V was pared by 4 bases and J by 0 bases, with 4 bases of the junction left unmatched. The CDR3 contains 15 residues. Germline CDR1 reads SGHDT; CDR2 reads YYEEEE. CDR3 region: CASSRRTGSYNEQFF. The CDR3, as DNA: TGTGCCAGCAGCCGCCGGACAGGCTCCTACAATGAGCAGTTCTTC.

The V gene is TRBV19, the J gene TRBJ2-7; 7 bases line up with TRBD1. This CDR3 region has 13 residues. In germline, CDR1 is LNHDA, CDR2 SQIVND (reference sequence). Trimming removed 8 bases from V and 5 bases from J; junction bases left unmatched: 9. The CDR3 nucleotides read TGTGCCAGTCGCCAGACAGGGAGCGACGAGCAGTACTTC. Its protein is CASRQTGSDEQYF. Full variable domain (outside the CDR3, taken from reference TRBV19 and TRBJ2-7): DGGITQSPKYLFRKEGQNVTLSCEQNLNHDAMYWYRQDPGQGLRLIYYSQIVNDFQKGDIAEGYSVSREKKESFPLTVTSAQKNPTAFYLCASRQTGSDEQYFGPGTRLTVT.

This sequence joins TRBV30 and TRBJ2-3; 8 nucleotides line up with TRBD2. The germline gives CDR1 GTSNPN, CDR2 SVGIG (reference sequence). The CDR3 has 17 residues. Trimming cost V 3 bases and J 4 bases; bases outside gene matches: 15. Here the CDR3 reads CAWSPGLAGNRADTQYF. In nucleotides, the CDR3 is TGTGCCTGGAGCCCAGGGCTAGCGGGCAATAGGGCAGATACGCAGTATTTT. Full variable domain (outside the CDR3, taken from reference TRBV30 and TRBJ2-3): SQTIHQWPATLVQPVGSPLSLECTVEGTSNPNLYWYRQAAGRGLQLLFYSVGIGQISSEVPQNLSASRPQDRQFILSSKKLLLSDSGFYLCAWSPGLAGNRADTQYFGPGTRLTVL.

In this sample, this clone turned up a few times. One end of the junction fails to match germline, which may point to a read error. The chain uses TRBV4-2 and TRBJ2-3; 10 bases line up with TRBD2. Germline values: CDR1 LGHNA, CDR2 YNFKEQ. The CDR3 totals 11 residues. The CDR3 protein is CASSRGTSEAF. The CDR3 DNA follows: TGTGCCAGCAGCCGAGGGACTAGCGAGGCTTTT.

There are a few counts of this clone. The chain employs TRBV7-9 and TRBJ1-2; TRBD1 aligns across 9 bases. V lost 5 bases, J lost 7 bases, and 8 bases stayed unmatched. Per the germline V gene, CDR1 is SEHNR and CDR2 is FQNEAQ (reference sequence). This CDR3 is 14 amino acids long. The CDR3 protein is CASSPTTGGGGYTF. The CDR3 nucleotides read TGTGCCAGCAGCCCGACGACAGGGGGTGGTGGCTACACCTTC. The whole variable domain, filled in from reference TRBV7-9 and TRBJ1-2, reads DTGVSQNPRHKITKRGQNVTFRCDPISEHNRLYWYRQTLGQGPEFLTYFQNEAQLEKSRLLSDRFSAERPKGSFSTLEIQRTEQGDSAMYLCASSPTTGGGGYTFGSGTRLTVV.

This clone has just a few counts. This CDR3 reads CASSHEAAEQFF. DNA of the CDR3: TGCGCCAGCAGCCACGAGGCCGCCGAGCAGTTCTTC. This chain joins TRBV4-1 and TRBJ2-1; D is undetermined. With 3 bases removed from V and 10 bases from J, the gap between germline ends came to 10 bases. The CDR3 is 12 amino acids. Germline CDR1 MGHRA, CDR2 YSYEKL.

The table lists this clone with a count of one. The chain has TRBV7-9 and TRBJ2-7, with 7 bases matching TRBD2. Germline CDR1 reads SEHNR; CDR2 reads FQNEAQ (reference sequence). There are 17 residues in the CDR3. The junction had 13 bases not matched to a gene; V was cut back by 5 bases and J by 0 bases. CDR3 sequence: CASSHPLSTGGSYEQYF. The CDR3 region has the DNA TGTGCCAGCAGCCACCCCCTCAGCACGGGAGGCTCCTACGAGCAGTACTTC.

The rearrangement joins TRBV30 to TRBJ1-5; D not resolved. In germline, CDR1 is GTSNPN, CDR2 SVGIG (reference sequence). The CDR3 is made up of 13 amino acids. V was clipped by 0 bases and J by 9 bases, with 12 bases between them. As DNA, the CDR3 is TGTGCCTGGAGTGTACGAGATGGAGGGCCCCAGCATTTT. Its protein product is CAWSVRDGGPQHF.

V is TRBV30 and J is TRBJ2-2, with TRBD2 identical over 10 bases. Germline-derived CDR1 and CDR2 are GTSNPN and SVGIG (reference sequence). V shed 3 bases and J 6 bases; nucleotides not matched to a gene: 4. CDR3 length: 14 residues. CDR3 sequence (DNA): TGTGCCTGGAGCAGCGGGAGGGCCCCCGGGGAGCTGTTTTTT. This encodes CAWSSGRAPGELFF.

The V call is TRBV6-5, the J call TRBJ2-2; a weak D match, TRBD2 (5 bases). Trimming removed 6 bases from V and 6 bases from J, with 17 bases in between. Germline CDR1 MNHEY, CDR2 SVGAGI. This CDR3 comprises 15 residues. Here the CDR3 DNA reads TGTGCCAGCAGACTCTTTCAGGAGGCGGCCGGGGAGCTGTTTTTT. Amino acids: CASRLFQEAAGELFF.

The chain links TRBV29-1 to TRBJ1-1; no clear D gene. Germline CDR1 is SQVTM and CDR2 is ANQGSEA. The V and J ends lost 4 bases and 9 bases respectively, with 12 bases between them. The CDR3 consists of 11 residues. The CDR3 spells CSVGVDIKAFF. CDR3 bases: TGCAGCGTTGGTGTAGACATAAAAGCTTTCTTT.

The chain combines TRBV11-2 with TRBJ2-3; D gene ambiguous. Trimming left V 0 bases short and J 1 base short, with 5 bases between. The CDR3 has 14 amino acids. Germline CDR1 reads SGHAT; CDR2 reads FQNNGV. As DNA, the CDR3 is TGTGCCAGCAGCTTAGATCTTGGCACAGATACGCAGTATTTT. Protein: CASSLDLGTDTQYF.

This clone was recorded only once. The identical CDR3 is also encoded by other nucleotide sequences in the sample. This chain joins TRBV28 and TRBJ2-7; 7 bases are a match to TRBD1. The CDR3 extends over 14 amino acids. The germline V gene has CDR1 MDHEN and CDR2 SYDVKM. With 3 bases clipped from V and 10 bases from J, the junction kept 12 bases outside the gene matches. The CDR3: CASSFPTTGPEQYF. DNA of the CDR3: TGTGCCAGCAGTTTCCCCACGACAGGGCCCGAACAGTACTTC.

The rearrangement joins TRBV28 to TRBJ1-1; tentative D call: TRBD1 (5 bases). CDR1 and CDR2 (germline): MDHEN, SYDVKM. V shed 6 bases and J shed 5 bases, with 16 bases lying between them. The CDR3 length is 14 residues. The DNA of the CDR3 is TGTGCCAGCAGCTTCAGGGAGGTTAGGACTGAAGCTTTCTTT. Protein product: CASSFREVRTEAFF.

The chain carries TRBV4-2 and TRBJ1-1, with D tentatively TRBD1 (5 bases). CDR3 size: 16 residues. From germline, CDR1 is LGHNA and CDR2 YNFKEQ. The V end was cut by 1 base, the J end by 6 bases, with 18 bases between. In nucleotides, the CDR3 is TGTGCCAGCAGCCAAGCCCAAGGGGAGGGACGCCCTGAAGCTTTCTTT. Encoded protein: CASSQAQGEGRPEAFF.

This clone occurred a few times. The J gene is TRBJ1-5, the V gene TRBV29-1; D possibly corresponds to TRBD1 (5 bases). Germline CDR1 SQVTM, CDR2 ANQGSEA. The CDR3 runs to 12 residues. Between the trimmed V and J ends, which lost 7 bases and 4 bases, there was a span of 11 bases. The CDR3, as DNA: TGCAGCGCCATGGACAAAAATCAGCCCCAGCATTTT. Its translation: CSAMDKNQPQHF.